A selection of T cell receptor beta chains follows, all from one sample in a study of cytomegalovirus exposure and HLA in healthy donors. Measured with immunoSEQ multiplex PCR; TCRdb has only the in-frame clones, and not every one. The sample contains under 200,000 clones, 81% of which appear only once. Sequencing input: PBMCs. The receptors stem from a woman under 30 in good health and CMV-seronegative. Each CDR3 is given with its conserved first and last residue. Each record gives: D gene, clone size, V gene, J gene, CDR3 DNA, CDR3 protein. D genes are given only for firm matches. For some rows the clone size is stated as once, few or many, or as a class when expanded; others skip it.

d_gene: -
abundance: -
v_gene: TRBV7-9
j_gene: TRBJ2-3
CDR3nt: TGTGCCAGCAGCGGGGGCCCGGACAGCTCCCCAGGAGATACGCAGTATTTT
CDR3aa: CASSGGPDSSPGDTQYF

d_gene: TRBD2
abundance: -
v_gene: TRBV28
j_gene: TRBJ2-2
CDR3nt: TGTGCCAGCAGTTTGGGAGGGAGTGGTACCGGGGAGCTGTTTTTT
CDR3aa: CASSLGGSGTGELFF

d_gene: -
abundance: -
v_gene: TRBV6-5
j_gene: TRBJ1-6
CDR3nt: TGTGCCAGCAGTTACTCGAAGCAGGGAAATAATTCACCCCTCCACTTT
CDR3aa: CASSYSKQGNNSPLHF

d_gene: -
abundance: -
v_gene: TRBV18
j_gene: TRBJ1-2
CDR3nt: TGTGCCAGCTCCAACAAACAGGTGGGGCGCAGGGATGGCTACACCTTC
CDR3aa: CASSNKQVGRRDGYTF

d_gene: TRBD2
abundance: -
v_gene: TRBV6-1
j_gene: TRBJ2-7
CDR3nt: TGTGCCAGCAGTGAAAGGCGAGCGGGAGGGCCTATTTCATCCTACGAGCAGTACTTC
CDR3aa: CASSERRAGGPISSYEQYF

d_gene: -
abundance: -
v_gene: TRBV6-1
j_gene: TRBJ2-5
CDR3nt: TGTGCCAGCAGTGAACAGGGGAATCTGGGGACCCAGTACTTC
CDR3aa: CASSEQGNLGTQYF

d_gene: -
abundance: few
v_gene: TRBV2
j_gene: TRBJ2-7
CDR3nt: TGTGCCAGCAGTGACAGGGCAAAGGACGAGCAGTACTTC
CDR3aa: CASSDRAKDEQYF

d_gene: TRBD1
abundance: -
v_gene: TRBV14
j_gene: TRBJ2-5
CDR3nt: TGTGCCAGCAGCCAAGTGGGACAGGTCCAAGAGACCCAGTACTTC
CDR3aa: CASSQVGQVQETQYF

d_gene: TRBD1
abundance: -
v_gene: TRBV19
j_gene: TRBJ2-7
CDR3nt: TGTGCCAGTAGCCATGGACAGGGCTCCTACGAGCAGTACTTC
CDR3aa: CASSHGQGSYEQYF

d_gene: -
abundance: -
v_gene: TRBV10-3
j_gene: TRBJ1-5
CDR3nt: TGTGCCATCAGTGATCTAGAGTCAGTTTATCAGCCCCAGCATTTT
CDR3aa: CAISDLESVYQPQHF

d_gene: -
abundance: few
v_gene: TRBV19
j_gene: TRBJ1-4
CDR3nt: TGTGCCAGTAGTACCGCCGTGAGACAGGATAATGAAAAACTGTTTTTT
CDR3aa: CASSTAVRQDNEKLFF

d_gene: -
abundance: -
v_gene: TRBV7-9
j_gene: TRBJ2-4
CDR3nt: TGTGCCAGCAGCGCTATGCCTCAAGGGGTAGCCAAAAACATTCAGTACTTC
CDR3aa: CASSAMPQGVAKNIQYF

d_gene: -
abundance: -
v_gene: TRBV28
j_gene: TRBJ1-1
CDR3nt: TGTGCTTCCTACAGGGATGAGAACACTGAAGCTTTCTTT
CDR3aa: CASYRDENTEAFF

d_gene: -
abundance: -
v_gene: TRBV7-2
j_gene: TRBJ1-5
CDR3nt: TGTGCCAGCAGCGCGGGGCTTTATCAGCCCCAGCATTTT
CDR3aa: CASSAGLYQPQHF

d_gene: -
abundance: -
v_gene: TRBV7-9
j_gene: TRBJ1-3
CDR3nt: TGTGCCAGCAGCAAAGAGAACTCTGGAAACACCATATATTTT
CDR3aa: CASSKENSGNTIYF

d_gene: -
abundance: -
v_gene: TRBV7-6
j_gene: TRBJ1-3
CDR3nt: TGTGCCAGCAGCTTAATGGGCCGTGGGTCTGGAAACACCATATATTTT
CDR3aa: CASSLMGRGSGNTIYF

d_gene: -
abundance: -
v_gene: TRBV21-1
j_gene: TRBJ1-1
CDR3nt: TGTGCCAGCAGCAAAAGAGGGCTCCTCATGAACACTGAAGCTTTCTTT
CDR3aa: CASSKRGLLMNTEAFF

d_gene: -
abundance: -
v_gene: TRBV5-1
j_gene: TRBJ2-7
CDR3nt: TGCGCCAGCAGCTCGGGTGACTTGAGGGTAGAAGAGCAGTACTTC
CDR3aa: CASSSGDLRVEEQYF

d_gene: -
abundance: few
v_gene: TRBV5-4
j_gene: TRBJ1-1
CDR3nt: TGTGCCAGCAGCTGGGACAAGAACACTGAAGCTTTCTTT
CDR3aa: CASSWDKNTEAFF

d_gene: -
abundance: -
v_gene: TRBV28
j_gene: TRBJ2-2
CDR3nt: TGTGCCAGCAGAACTCATCCCGGGGAGCTGTTTTTT
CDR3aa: CASRTHPGELFF

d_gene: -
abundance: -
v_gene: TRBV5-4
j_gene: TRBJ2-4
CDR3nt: TGTGCCAGCAGCTTGGCTCCGAGAGCCAAAAACATTCAGTACTTC
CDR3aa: CASSLAPRAKNIQYF

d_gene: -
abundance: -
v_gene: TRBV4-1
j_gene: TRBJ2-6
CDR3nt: TGCGCCAGCAGCGAGCGACAGGATAGCTCTGGGGCCAACGTCCTGACTTTC
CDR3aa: CASSERQDSSGANVLTF

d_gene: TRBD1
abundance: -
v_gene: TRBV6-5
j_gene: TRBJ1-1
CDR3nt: TGTGCCAGCAGGAGGACAGGGGGGCAAGGCACTGAAGCTTTCTTT
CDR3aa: CASRRTGGQGTEAFF

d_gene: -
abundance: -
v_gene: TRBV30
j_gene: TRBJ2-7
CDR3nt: TGTGCCTGGAGTGTTCAGGGCTACGAGCAGTACTTC
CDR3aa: CAWSVQGYEQYF

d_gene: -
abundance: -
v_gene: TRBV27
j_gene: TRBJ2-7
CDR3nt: TGTGCCAGCACAGACCTCGGGGGGACACGCTCCTACGAGCAGTACTTC
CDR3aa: CASTDLGGTRSYEQYF

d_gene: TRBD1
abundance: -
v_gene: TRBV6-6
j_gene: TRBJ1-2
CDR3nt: TGTGCCAGCAGTTTACAGGGGCTCTATGGCTACACCTTC
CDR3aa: CASSLQGLYGYTF

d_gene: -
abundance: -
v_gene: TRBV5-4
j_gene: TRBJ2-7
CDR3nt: TGTGCCAGCAGCGGGGGCGGCGGGAGCTCCTACGAGCAGTACTTC
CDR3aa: CASSGGGGSSYEQYF

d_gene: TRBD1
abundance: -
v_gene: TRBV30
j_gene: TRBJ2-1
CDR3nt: TGTGCCTGGAGCAGGGGGACAGGCAATGAGCAGTTCTTC
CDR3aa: CAWSRGTGNEQFF

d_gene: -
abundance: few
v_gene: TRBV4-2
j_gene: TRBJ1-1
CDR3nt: TGTGCCAGCAGCCGGGAGGGGGACACTGAAGCTTTCTTT
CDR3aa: CASSREGDTEAFF

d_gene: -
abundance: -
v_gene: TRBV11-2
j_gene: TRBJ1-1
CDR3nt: TGTGCCAGCAGCCCAGTACAGGGAAAAGGGACTGAAGCTTTCTTT
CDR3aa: CASSPVQGKGTEAFF

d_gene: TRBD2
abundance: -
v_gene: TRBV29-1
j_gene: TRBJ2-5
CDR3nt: TGCAGCGTTGATGGCGGGGGGGACCAAGAGACCCAGTACTTC
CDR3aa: CSVDGGGDQETQYF

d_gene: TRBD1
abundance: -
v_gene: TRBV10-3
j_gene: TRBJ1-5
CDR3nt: TGTGCCACCCAACCTGGACAGGGGATAGATCAGCCCCAGCATTTT
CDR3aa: CATQPGQGIDQPQHF

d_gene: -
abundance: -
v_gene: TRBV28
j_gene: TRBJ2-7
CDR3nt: TGTGCCAGCAACGTTTTGGGGAGCTCCTACGAGCAGTACTTC
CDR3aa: CASNVLGSSYEQYF

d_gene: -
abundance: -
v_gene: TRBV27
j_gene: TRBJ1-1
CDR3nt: TGTGCCAGCAGTTTATCTTTATTCGGGGGTACTGAAGCTTTCTTT
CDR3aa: CASSLSLFGGTEAFF

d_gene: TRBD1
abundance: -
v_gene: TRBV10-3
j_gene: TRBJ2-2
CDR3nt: TGTGCCACCAGACAGGGGGCCACCGGGGAGCTGTTTTTT
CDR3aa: CATRQGATGELFF

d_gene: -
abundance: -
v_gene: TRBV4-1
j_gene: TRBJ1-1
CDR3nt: TGCGCCAGCAGCCAAGACAGCACTGAAGCTTTCTTT
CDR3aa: CASSQDSTEAFF

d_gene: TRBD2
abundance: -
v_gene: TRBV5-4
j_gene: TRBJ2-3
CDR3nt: TGTGCCAGCAGCTTTGGGACTAGCGGGGGGTCCACAGATACGCAGTATTTT
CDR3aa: CASSFGTSGGSTDTQYF

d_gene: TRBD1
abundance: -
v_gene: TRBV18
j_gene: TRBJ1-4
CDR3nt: TGTGCCAGCTCACAAAGTACCGGGACAGGGGATAGAGAAGCGTCTAATGAAAAACTGTTTTTT
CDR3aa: CASSQSTGTGDREASNEKLFF

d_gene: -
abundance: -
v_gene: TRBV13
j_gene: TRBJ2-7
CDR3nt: TGTGCCAGCAGCTTCCCGGGGACCTACGAGCAGTACTTC
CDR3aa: CASSFPGTYEQYF

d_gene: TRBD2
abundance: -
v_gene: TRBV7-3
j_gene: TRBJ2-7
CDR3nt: TGTGCCAGCAGCCTCTTTGGCGGGAGGGCCTCCGGCGAGCAGTACTTC
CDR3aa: CASSLFGGRASGEQYF

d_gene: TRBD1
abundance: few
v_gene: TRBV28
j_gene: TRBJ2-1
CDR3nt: TGTGCCAGCAGTACACTACGGACAGGGAGGTCCTACAATGAGCAGTTCTTC
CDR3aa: CASSTLRTGRSYNEQFF

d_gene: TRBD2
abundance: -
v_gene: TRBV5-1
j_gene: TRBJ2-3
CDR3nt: TGCGCCAGCAGCAAGGGACTAGCGGGGGGGTTTGATACGCAGTATTTT
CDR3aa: CASSKGLAGGFDTQYF